These T cell receptor beta chains were read from a single sample in a study of blood T cell repertoires in COVID-19. Method: immunoSEQ multiplex PCR; TCRdb's copy keeps in-frame clones and lacks some. In the table there are 650,000 to 800,000 clones, about 87% of which are singletons. The sample comprised peripheral blood. Source of these receptors: a woman between 18 and 29 years old with acute or convalescent COVID-19. The CDR3 runs from the conserved cysteine through the conserved F or W. D genes are given only for firm matches. Expanded clones are given a class, and other clones once, few, many or no size at all.

J	V	size	D	CDR3	DNA
TRBJ2-3	TRBV27	.	.	CASSLLGPDTQYF	TGTGCCAGCAGTTTACTGGGGCCAGATACGCAGTATTTT
TRBJ1-5	TRBV6-2/TRBV6-3	few	.	CASSYVVYSNQPQHF	TGTGCCAGCAGTTACGTTGTATATAGCAATCAGCCCCAGCATTTT
TRBJ1-5	TRBV19	.	TRBD1	CASVGQNNQPQHF	TGTGCCAGTGTGGGACAGAACAATCAGCCCCAGCATTTT
TRBJ2-1	TRBV11-3	.	.	CASSYRDKSGEQFF	TGTGCCAGCAGCTACCGAGATAAGTCAGGTGAGCAGTTCTTC
TRBJ1-2	TRBV6-5	.	TRBD1	CASKPGQEGYGYTF	TGTGCCAGCAAACCGGGACAGGAGGGCTATGGCTACACCTTC
TRBJ1-2	TRBV15	.	.	CATSRVTVYGYTF	TGTGCCACCAGCAGAGTCACAGTCTATGGCTACACCTTC
TRBJ2-5	TRBV7-9	.	TRBD2	CASSSDGLAGGLFAETQYF	TGTGCCAGCAGTTCAGACGGGCTAGCGGGGGGGCTATTTGCGGAGACCCAGTACTTC
TRBJ1-2	TRBV5-1	.	TRBD1	CVSSPTRTGGYGYTF	TGCGTCAGCAGCCCCACGAGGACAGGGGGCTATGGCTACACCTTC
TRBJ1-2	TRBV7-2	.	.	CASSPRQGHYGYTF	TGTGCCAGCAGCCCAAGGCAGGGTCACTATGGCTACACCTTC
TRBJ2-7	TRBV4-2	.	.	CASSPTLAVSYEQYF	TGTGCCAGCAGCCCGACCTTAGCGGTCTCCTACGAGCAGTACTTC
TRBJ1-6	TRBV13	.	.	CASSSYPGGRNSPLHF	TGTGCCAGCAGCTCTTACCCCGGGGGACGAAATTCACCCCTCCACTTT